The following is a T cell receptor beta chain sequence with its context. Its matching antigen is unknown. Trimming stripped 4 bases from V and 0 bases from J, with 10 bases between. This CDR3 spans 14 amino acids. CDR1 and CDR2 from the germline V gene are SGHRS and YFSETQ. This sample is part of a study of vaccination effects on CD4 cells after COVID-19. Sequencing was performed with immunoSEQ multiplex PCR; in TCRdb, only in-frame clones are kept and a portion is missing. The sample gives 30,000 to 40,000 clones, around 79% of which show up once; around 6.6% is in the top ten. Culture lasted about nine days before CD4+ T cell isolation. This individual contracted SARS-CoV-2 between March and December 2020, as verified by PCR. Each participant received a vaccine that was either BNT162b2 or mRNA-1273, given as two doses.

The sequencing used CD4+ T cells from PBMCs cultured without peptide, collected after COVID-19 vaccination. The gene calls are TRBV5-1 and TRBJ2-5; D is possibly TRBD1 (6 bases). The sequence was collected from a human donor who had a prior SARS-CoV-2 infection. This CDR3 reads CASSQTGNQETQYF. The CDR3 region has the DNA TGCGCCAGCAGCCAAACAGGGAACCAAGAGACCCAGTACTTC.